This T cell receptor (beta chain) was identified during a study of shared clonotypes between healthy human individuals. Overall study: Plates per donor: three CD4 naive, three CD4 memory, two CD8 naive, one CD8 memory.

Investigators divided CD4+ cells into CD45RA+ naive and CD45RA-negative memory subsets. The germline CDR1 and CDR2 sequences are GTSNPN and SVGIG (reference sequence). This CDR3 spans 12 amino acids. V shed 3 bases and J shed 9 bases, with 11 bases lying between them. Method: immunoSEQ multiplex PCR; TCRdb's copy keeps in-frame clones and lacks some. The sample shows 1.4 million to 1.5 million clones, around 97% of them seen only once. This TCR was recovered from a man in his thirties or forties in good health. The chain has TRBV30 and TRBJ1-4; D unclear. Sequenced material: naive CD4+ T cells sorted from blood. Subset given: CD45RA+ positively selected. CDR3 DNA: TGTGCCTGGAGCCCTTTGGGTAAAAAACTGTTTTTT. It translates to CAWSPLGKKLFF.